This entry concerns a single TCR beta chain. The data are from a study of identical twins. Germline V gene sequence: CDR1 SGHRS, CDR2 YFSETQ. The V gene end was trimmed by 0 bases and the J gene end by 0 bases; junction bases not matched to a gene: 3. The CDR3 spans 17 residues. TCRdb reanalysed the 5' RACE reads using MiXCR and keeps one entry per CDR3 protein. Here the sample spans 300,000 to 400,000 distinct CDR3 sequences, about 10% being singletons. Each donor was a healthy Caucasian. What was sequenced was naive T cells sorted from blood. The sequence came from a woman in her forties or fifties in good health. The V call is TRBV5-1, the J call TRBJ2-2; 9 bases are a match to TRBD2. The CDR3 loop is CASSLVLAGSNTGELFF. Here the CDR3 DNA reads TGCGCCAGCAGCTTGGTTCTAGCGGGGTCGAACACCGGGGAGCTGTTTTTT.